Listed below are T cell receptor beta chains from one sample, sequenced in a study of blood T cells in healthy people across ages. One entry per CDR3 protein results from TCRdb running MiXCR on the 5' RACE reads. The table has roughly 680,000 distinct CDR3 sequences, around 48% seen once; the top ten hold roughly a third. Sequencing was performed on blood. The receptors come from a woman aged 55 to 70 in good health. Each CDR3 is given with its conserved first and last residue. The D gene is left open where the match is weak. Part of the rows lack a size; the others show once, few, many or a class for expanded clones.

TGTGCCAGCAGCAAATCCGCAGGGGTTAGCTCCTACAATGAGCAGTTCTTC,CASSKSAGVSSYNEQFF,17,TRBV21-1,-,TRBJ2-1,-
TGTGCCAGCAGCTTGGCGGACCCGCAGTTCTTC,CASSLADPQFF,11,TRBV7-2,-,TRBJ2-1,-
TGTGCCAGCAGTACCTCTGGACGGGGTATACAAGAGACCCAGTACTTC,CASSTSGRGIQETQYF,16,TRBV6-2/TRBV6-3,-,TRBJ2-5,-
TGTGCCACCAGCAGTGACGCTAGCGGGAGTCTACGCGGCGAGCAGTTCTTC,CATSSDASGSLRGEQFF,17,TRBV15,-,TRBJ2-1,TRBD2
TGTGCCAGCAGCCTGGGGCAGGCGGCCGAGCAGTACTTC,CASSLGQAAEQYF,13,TRBV6-5,-,TRBJ2-7,-
TGTGCCAGCAGTCCCCATTCTGGGGCCAACGTCCTGACTTTC,CASSPHSGANVLTF,14,TRBV6-2/TRBV6-3,-,TRBJ2-6,-
TGCAGTGCTAGTACTACAGGTTACGAGCAGTACTTC,CSASTTGYEQYF,12,TRBV20-1,few,TRBJ2-7,-
TGTACCACCGGGGGGAGCATAAATGCCTACGAGCAGTACTTC,CTTGGSINAYEQYF,14,TRBV7-9,-,TRBJ2-7,TRBD2
TGTGCCACCAGTGATAGAGCGGGAGGGGGCCACGAGCAGTACTTC,CATSDRAGGGHEQYF,15,TRBV24-1,-,TRBJ2-7,TRBD2
TGTGCCAGCGCTGACATAGCGGGGTACGGCGAGCAGTACTTC,CASADIAGYGEQYF,14,TRBV7-2,-,TRBJ2-7,TRBD2
TGTGCCAGCAGCTTAGTCGGCAGGGACCACGAGCAGTACTTC,CASSLVGRDHEQYF,14,TRBV7-9,-,TRBJ2-7,-
TGTGCCAGCAGCTTAACCGGGTACGAGCAGTACTTC,CASSLTGYEQYF,12,TRBV28,many,TRBJ2-7,-
TGTGCCACCAACCCGGGGAAGGGGAATTACGAGCAGTACTTC,CATNPGKGNYEQYF,14,TRBV15,-,TRBJ2-7,-
TGTGCCAGCAGTTTAAACGGGGGAGAGTACAATGAGCAGTTCTTC,CASSLNGGEYNEQFF,15,TRBV12-3/TRBV12-4,few,TRBJ2-1,-
TGCGCCAGCAGCCCTACAGAGAGAAACACTGAAGCTTTCTTT,CASSPTERNTEAFF,14,TRBV4-1,-,TRBJ1-1,-
TGTGCCAGCAGGACGGACAGGGGGCTAGGTTCACCCCTCCACTTT,CASRTDRGLGSPLHF,15,TRBV7-2,-,TRBJ1-6,TRBD1
TGCGCCAGCAGCTTGTCTAACAGGGTCTCCTACGAGCAGTACTTC,CASSLSNRVSYEQYF,15,TRBV5-1,-,TRBJ2-7,-
TGTGCCAGCAGCTTACGGGGACTAGATTCCTACGAGCAGTACTTC,CASSLRGLDSYEQYF,15,TRBV7-2,few,TRBJ2-7,TRBD2
TGTGCCAGCAGCCGGGGAGTGGGATCCTACAATGAGCAGTACTTC,CASSRGVGSYNEQYF,15,TRBV7-2,-,TRBJ2-7,-
TGTGCCAGCAGTTCATCGCGACTAGCCTACAATGAGCAGTTCTTC,CASSSSRLAYNEQFF,15,TRBV7-2,-,TRBJ2-1,-
TGTGCCAGCAGTCCCCCTGGTGCGGGGAGGAACGAGCAGTACTTC,CASSPPGAGRNEQYF,15,TRBV28,-,TRBJ2-7,-
TGCAGTGCGCCCACCCAGTACAATGAGCAGTTCTTC,CSAPTQYNEQFF,12,TRBV20-1,once,TRBJ2-1,-
TGTGCCAGCAGTCTTAGGAATAAACAGGGACCTTTGGGCAATGAGCAGTACTTC,CASSLRNKQGPLGNEQYF,18,TRBV2,-,TRBJ2-5,-
TGCAGTGCTAAGCGGAGCACAGATACGCAGTATTTT,CSAKRSTDTQYF,12,TRBV20-1,-,TRBJ2-3,-
TGTGCCACCAGCAGAATAGACAGGATGGACAATGAGCAGTTCTTC,CATSRIDRMDNEQFF,15,TRBV15,-,TRBJ2-1,-
TGTGCCAGCCTTGGGACTAGCGGGAGGGAGACCCAGTACTTC,CASLGTSGRETQYF,14,TRBV2,-,TRBJ2-5,TRBD2
TGTGCCAGCAGAAATCGCGACAACAATGAGCAGTTCTTC,CASRNRDNNEQFF,13,TRBV7-9,-,TRBJ2-1,-
TGTGCCAGCAGATCCGGGGGCGGGCCTTCAGAGCAGTACTTC,CASRSGGGPSEQYF,14,TRBV12-3/TRBV12-4,-,TRBJ2-7,-
TGTGCCAGCTCACCAAGATTACAGGTCGACGAGCAGTACTTC,CASSPRLQVDEQYF,14,TRBV18,-,TRBJ2-7,-
TGTGCCAGCAGCCCGACAGTTGGTGGGGGATCTCTAGCCAAGAACATTCAGTACTTC,CASSPTVGGGSLAKNIQYF,19,TRBV14,-,TRBJ2-4,-
TGTGCTAGCAGTTCGGGACCGAACCTGTACAATGAGCAGTTCTTC,CASSSGPNLYNEQFF,15,TRBV7-7,-,TRBJ2-1,-
TGTGCCATCAGTTTCGCCCCACCCCGGGACAGGGGTTTCTCAATTGTTGGCTACACCTTC,CAISFAPPRDRGFSIVGYTF,20,TRBV10-3,-,TRBJ1-2,TRBD1
TGTGCCTGGACGGTGGGGAGCGGACTAGCGGCCTACGAGCAGTACTTC,CAWTVGSGLAAYEQYF,16,TRBV30,-,TRBJ2-7,TRBD2
TGTGCCAGCAGCTTAACCCCAAGGGGGCTAGCCAAAAACATTCAGTACTTC,CASSLTPRGLAKNIQYF,17,TRBV7-3,few,TRBJ2-4,TRBD1
TGTGCCAGCAGACAGGGCACCGATACGCAGTATTTT,CASRQGTDTQYF,12,TRBV6-6,few,TRBJ2-3,-
TGTGCCAGCAGCCGACGGGGACTAGCGGACTACAAGGAGCAGTTCTTC,CASSRRGLADYKEQFF,16,TRBV2,-,TRBJ2-1,TRBD2
TGTGCCAGCAGCTATACCGGACTAGCGGGAGTTCACAATGAGCAGTTCTTC,CASSYTGLAGVHNEQFF,17,TRBV7-2,-,TRBJ2-1,TRBD2
TGTGCCAGCAGCGTAGTTCCTGACCTGAACACTGAAGCTTTCTTT,CASSVVPDLNTEAFF,15,TRBV9,once,TRBJ1-1,-
TGCAGTGCTACTAGAGACGAATGGTCGGTTGGTCGCGAGCAGTACTTC,CSATRDEWSVGREQYF,16,TRBV20-1,-,TRBJ2-7,-
TGCAGTGCTAGTTTAGCGGGTGGGGCCGGGGAGCTGTTTTTT,CSASLAGGAGELFF,14,TRBV20-1,-,TRBJ2-2,TRBD2
TGTGCCAGCAGTTTGTCCGGGTTAGGAGATACGCAGTATTTT,CASSLSGLGDTQYF,14,TRBV12-3/TRBV12-4,-,TRBJ2-3,-
TGTGCCAGCAGCGTAGCGGGAGTGATCTACGAGCAGTTCTTC,CASSVAGVIYEQFF,14,TRBV7-3,once,TRBJ2-1,TRBD2
TGTGCCAGCAGCAAACTAGCGTCGAGCACAGATACGCAGTATTTT,CASSKLASSTDTQYF,15,TRBV14,-,TRBJ2-3,TRBD2
TGTGCCAGCAGTTACTCTAGCGGGAGAGGAGAGACCCAGTACTTC,CASSYSSGRGETQYF,15,TRBV6-5,-,TRBJ2-5,TRBD2
TGTGCCAGCAGTTATTTGACTAGCGGAACCGGGGAGCTGTTTTTT,CASSYLTSGTGELFF,15,TRBV6-5,-,TRBJ2-2,TRBD2
TGTGCCAGCAGCTTCTCCGGAGAGGGAGCTTTCTTT,CASSFSGEGAFF,12,TRBV7-2,-,TRBJ1-1,-
TGTGCCAGCAGTTACTCCCCTTTGTTAGGGGAAAACATTCAGTACTTC,CASSYSPLLGENIQYF,16,TRBV6-5,few,TRBJ2-4,-
TGTGCCACCCTGGACTGGGCGGGGAATTACAATGAGCAGTACTTC,CATLDWAGNYNEQYF,15,TRBV6-2/TRBV6-3,once,TRBJ2-7,-
TGTGCCAGCAGCCAACCTCCAACTAATGAAAAACTGTTTTTT,CASSQPPTNEKLFF,14,TRBV4-2,-,TRBJ1-4,-
TGTGCCAGCAGCTTAAATGGCGCAGGTTTCCAAGAGACCCAGTACTTC,CASSLNGAGFQETQYF,16,TRBV7-9,-,TRBJ2-5,-
TGTGCCAGCAGCTTAAGATACAGGGCTTTGAACACTGAAGCTTTCTTT,CASSLRYRALNTEAFF,16,TRBV7-6,-,TRBJ1-1,-
TGTGCCAGCAGTGTTCAAGGGAGGGACTACAATGAGCAGTTCTTC,CASSVQGRDYNEQFF,15,TRBV2,-,TRBJ2-1,TRBD2
TGCAGTGCAACCTCGCCTGATCGCGGCCTCCACGAGCAGTACTTC,CSATSPDRGLHEQYF,15,TRBV20-1,few,TRBJ2-7,-